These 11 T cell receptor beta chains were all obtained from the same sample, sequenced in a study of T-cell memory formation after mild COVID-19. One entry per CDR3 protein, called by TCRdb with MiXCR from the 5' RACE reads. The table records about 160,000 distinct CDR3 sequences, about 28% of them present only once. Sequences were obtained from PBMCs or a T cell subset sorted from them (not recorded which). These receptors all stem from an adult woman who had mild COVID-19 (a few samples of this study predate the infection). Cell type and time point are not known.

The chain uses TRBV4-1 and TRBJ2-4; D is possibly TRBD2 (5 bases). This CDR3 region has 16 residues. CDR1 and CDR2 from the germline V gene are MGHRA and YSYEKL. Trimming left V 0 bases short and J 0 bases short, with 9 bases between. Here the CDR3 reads CASSQDWGVAKNIQYF. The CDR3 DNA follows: TGCGCCAGCAGCCAAGACTGGGGAGTAGCCAAAAACATTCAGTACTTC.

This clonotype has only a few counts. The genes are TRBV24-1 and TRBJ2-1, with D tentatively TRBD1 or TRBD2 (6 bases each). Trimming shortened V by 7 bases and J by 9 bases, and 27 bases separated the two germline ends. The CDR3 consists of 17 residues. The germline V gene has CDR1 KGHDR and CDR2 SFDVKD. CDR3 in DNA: TGTGCCACCAGACGGGGGACCGGGACACCCCTGAGCGGTGAGCAGTTCTTC. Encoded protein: CATRRGTGTPLSGEQFF.

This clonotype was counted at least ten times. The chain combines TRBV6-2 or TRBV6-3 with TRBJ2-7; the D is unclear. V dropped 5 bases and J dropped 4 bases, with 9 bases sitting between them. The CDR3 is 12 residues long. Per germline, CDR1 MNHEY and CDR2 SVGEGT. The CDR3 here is CASSIDRYEQYF. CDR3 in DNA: TGTGCCAGCAGTATCGACCGGTACGAGCAGTACTTC.

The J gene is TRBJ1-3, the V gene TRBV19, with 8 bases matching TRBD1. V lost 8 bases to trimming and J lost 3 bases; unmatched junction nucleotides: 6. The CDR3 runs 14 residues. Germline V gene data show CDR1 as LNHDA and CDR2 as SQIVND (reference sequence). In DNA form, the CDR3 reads TGTGCCAGTTTCGACAGGGGTGGTGGAAACACCATATATTTT. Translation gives CASFDRGGGNTIYF.

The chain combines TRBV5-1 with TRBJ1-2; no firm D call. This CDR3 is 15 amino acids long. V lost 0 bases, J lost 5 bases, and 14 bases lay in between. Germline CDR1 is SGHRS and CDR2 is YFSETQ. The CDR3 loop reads CASSLAGGSGYGYTF. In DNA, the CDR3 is TGCGCCAGCAGCTTGGCCGGAGGCTCGGGGTATGGCTACACCTTC.

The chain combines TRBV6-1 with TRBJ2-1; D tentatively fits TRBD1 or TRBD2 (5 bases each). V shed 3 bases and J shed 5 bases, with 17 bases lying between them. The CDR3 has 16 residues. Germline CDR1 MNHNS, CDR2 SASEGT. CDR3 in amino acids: CASSDRGVGANNEQFF. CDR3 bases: TGTGCCAGCAGTGATAGAGGGGTTGGGGCCAACAATGAGCAGTTCTTC.

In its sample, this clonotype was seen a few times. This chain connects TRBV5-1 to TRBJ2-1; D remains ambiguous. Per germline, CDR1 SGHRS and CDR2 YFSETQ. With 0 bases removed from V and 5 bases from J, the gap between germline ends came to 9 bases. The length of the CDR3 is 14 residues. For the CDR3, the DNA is TGCGCCAGCAGCTTGGGGGGAAAAGACAATGAGCAGTTCTTC. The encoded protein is CASSLGGKDNEQFF.

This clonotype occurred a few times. The CDR3 DNA reads as TGTGCCAGCAGCTTAGAGGCAGGGGTAGGATACGAGCAGTACTTC. This codes for CASSLEAGVGYEQYF. V and J are TRBV7-8 and TRBJ2-7, with a tentative D call TRBD1 (6 bases). Germline lookup yields CDR1 SGHVS and CDR2 FQNEAQ. The CDR3 extends over 15 amino acids. Trimming cost V 1 base and J 4 bases, with 14 bases left between them.

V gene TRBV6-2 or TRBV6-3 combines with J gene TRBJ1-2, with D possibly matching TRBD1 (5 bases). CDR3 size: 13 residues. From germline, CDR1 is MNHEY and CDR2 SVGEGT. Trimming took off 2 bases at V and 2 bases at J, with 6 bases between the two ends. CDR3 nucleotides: TGTGCCAGCAGTTACCGGGACAACTATGGCTACACCTTC. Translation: CASSYRDNYGYTF.

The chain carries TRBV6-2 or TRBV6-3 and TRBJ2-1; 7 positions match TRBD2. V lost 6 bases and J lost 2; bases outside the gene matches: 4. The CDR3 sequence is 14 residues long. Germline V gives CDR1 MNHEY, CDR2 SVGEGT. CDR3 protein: CASRALAAYNEQFF. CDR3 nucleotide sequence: TGTGCCAGCAGGGCTCTAGCGGCCTACAATGAGCAGTTCTTC.

The CDR3 is CATSTEGQLNEKLFF. CDR3 DNA sequence: TGTGCCACCAGCACCGAGGGACAGCTTAATGAAAAACTGTTTTTT. The chain recombines TRBV15 with TRBJ1-4; 7 nucleotides agree with TRBD1. The CDR3 is made up of 15 amino acids. Per germline, CDR1 LNHNV and CDR2 YYDKDF (reference sequence). V gave up 4 bases and J gave up 4 bases; unmatched junction bases: 6.